Each of the 27 T cell receptor beta chains below was sequenced from the same sample in a study of neurological immune-mediated disorders. TCRdb called the 5' RACE reads again in MiXCR, with one record for every CDR3 protein. The data hold 55,000 to 65,000 distinct CDR3 sequences, with about 13% observed a single time. Sequencing was done on a sample of PBMCs. Every receptor here comes from an older woman with HTLV-1-associated myelopathy (HAM/TSP).

The sample holds many counts of this clonotype. The rearrangement uses TRBV4-1 and TRBJ2-3, with a weak D call TRBD1 (5 bases). Germline V gives CDR1 MGHRA, CDR2 YSYEKL. CDR3 length: 15 residues. V lost 1 base and J lost 1, with 9 bases in between. As DNA, the CDR3 is TGCGCCAGCAGCCAAGGGGGCGGTCGCACAGATACGCAGTATTTT. Encoded protein: CASSQGGGRTDTQYF.

The sample holds many counts of this clonotype. V usage is TRBV5-6 and J usage is TRBJ2-5, with 9 bases lining up with TRBD1. Germline CDR1 SGHDT, CDR2 YYEEEE. This CDR3 region has 17 residues. Losses at the gene ends were 4 bases for V and 1 base for J; bases not matched to a gene: 11. The CDR3 protein is CASSPTVTGGLQETQYF. As DNA, the CDR3 is TGTGCCAGCAGCCCGACCGTCACAGGGGGCCTCCAAGAGACCCAGTACTTC.

This clonotype was found many times. V and J are TRBV20-1 and TRBJ1-2; tentative D call: TRBD1 (5 bases). Per germline, CDR1 DFQATT and CDR2 SNEGSKA (reference sequence). The germline V and J ends were trimmed by 3 bases and 6 bases, with 14 bases remaining between them. The CDR3 is made up of 13 amino acids. CDR3 protein: CSARFWTPDGYTF. The CDR3, as DNA: TGCAGTGCTAGGTTCTGGACACCGGATGGCTACACCTTC.

This clonotype was found many times. J is TRBJ2-7 and V is TRBV6-6; TRBD1 agrees at 9 bases. V was clipped by 7 bases and J by 3 bases; unmatched bases: 7. Germline lookup yields CDR1 MNHNY and CDR2 SVGAGI (reference sequence). This CDR3 contains 14 residues. The CDR3 nucleotides read TGTGCCAGCAAATCGGGACAGGGAATCTACGAGCAGTACTTC. Encoded protein: CASKSGQGIYEQYF.

The chain uses TRBV5-1 and TRBJ2-1, with 9 nucleotides matching TRBD2. Per the germline V gene, CDR1 is SGHRS and CDR2 is YFSETQ. The junction had 4 bases not matched to a gene; V was cut back by 2 bases and J by 4 bases. This CDR3 comprises 15 residues. The CDR3 DNA sequence: TGCGCCAGCAGCTTCTCTAGCGGGGAATACAATGAGCAGTTCTTC. Translated: CASSFSSGEYNEQFF.

This clonotype was counted at least ten times. This rearrangement joins TRBV12-3 or TRBV12-4 to TRBJ2-5; no clear D. Trimming removed 2 bases at V and 3 bases at J, with 4 bases between. This CDR3 has 12 residues. Here the CDR3 DNA reads TGTGCCAGCAGTTTAACAGAAGAGACCCAGTACTTC. Translated: CASSLTEETQYF.

The sample holds many counts of this clonotype. The rearrangement uses TRBV12-3 or TRBV12-4 and TRBJ2-1, with TRBD2 identical over 10 bases. V trimming: 6 bases; J trimming: 4 bases; junction bases outside the gene matches: 6. The CDR3 has 15 amino acids. CDR3 nucleotide sequence: TGTGCCAGCAGCACCCGGACTAGCGGTTACAATGAGCAGTTCTTC. As protein: CASSTRTSGYNEQFF.

This clonotype was recorded once. One junction end does not reproduce the germline sequence, and a read error may be involved. The chain carries TRBV3-1 and TRBJ2-5; weak D call: TRBD2 (5 bases). The CDR3 has 12 residues. Germline CDR1 LGHDT, CDR2 YNNKEL (reference sequence). The CDR3 protein is CASSPGGETKYF. In DNA, the CDR3 is TGTGCCAGCAGCCCCGGAGGAGAGACCAAGTACTTC.

The J gene is TRBJ2-1, the V gene TRBV28; 7 bases line up with TRBD1. The germline CDR1 and CDR2 sequences are MDHEN and SYDVKM. The CDR3 contains 14 residues. The J segment lost 9 bases and the V segment lost 1 base, leaving 6 bases of the junction unmatched. The CDR3 nucleotides are TGTGCCAGCAGTTTATCGAACAGGGGCGTTGAGCAGTTCTTC. Protein: CASSLSNRGVEQFF.

Many counts were recorded for this clonotype. The chain uses TRBV3-1 and TRBJ2-7; the D is unclear. The CDR3 totals 12 residues. V was clipped by 2 bases and J by 4 bases, with 6 bases between them. The V gene's germline CDR1 is LGHDT and CDR2 YNNKEL (reference sequence). DNA for the CDR3: TGTGCCAGCAGCCAAAGAGAGTACGAGCAGTACTTC. Protein product: CASSQREYEQYF.

This clonotype occurred many times. The J gene is TRBJ2-7, the V gene TRBV5-6, with D maybe TRBD2 (5 bases). There are 14 residues in the CDR3. The ends were cut back, 3 bases at V and 6 bases at J, with 16 bases in the middle. Germline lookup yields CDR1 SGHDT and CDR2 YYEEEE. This CDR3 is CASSSLRGSGEQYF. Written as DNA, the CDR3 is TGTGCCAGCAGCTCGCTTAGAGGGAGTGGCGAGCAGTACTTC.

At least ten counts were recorded for this clonotype. The chain has TRBV5-1 and TRBJ1-1, with 7 bases identical to TRBD1. The J segment lost 5 bases and the V segment lost 5 bases, leaving 9 bases of the junction unmatched. Germline CDR1 reads SGHRS; CDR2 reads YFSETQ. This CDR3 is built from 14 residues. The CDR3 protein is CASRDRTGGTEAFF. In DNA form, the CDR3 reads TGCGCCAGCAGAGATAGGACAGGTGGTACTGAAGCTTTCTTT.

This clonotype was recorded many times. This CDR3 is CASSTTGQRNEKLFF. The DNA for the CDR3 is TGCGCCAGCAGCACCACGGGACAGAGAAATGAAAAACTGTTTTTT. J is TRBJ1-4 and V is TRBV5-1, with 7 bases identical to TRBD1. The CDR3 has 15 residues. Per germline, CDR1 SGHRS and CDR2 YFSETQ. Trimming removed 4 bases from V and 5 bases from J; junction bases left unmatched: 8.

The chain has TRBV12-3 or TRBV12-4 and TRBJ1-2, with D possibly matching TRBD1 (5 bases). The V end was cut by 5 bases, the J end by 4 bases, with 20 bases between. The CDR3 spans 16 residues. The CDR3 coding sequence is TGTGCCAGCAGTGGGGCGAGGACCGGGAGTGGCTATGGCTACACCTTC. It is translated as CASSGARTGSGYGYTF.

The CDR3 nucleotides are TGTGCCAGCAGCGAGTCGGCGCGTAGCGGGAGTCTGAATACGCAGTATTTT. Residues: CASSESARSGSLNTQYF. The V gene is TRBV27, the J gene TRBJ2-3; TRBD2 aligns across 9 bases. Trimming cost V 6 bases and J 7 bases; bases outside gene matches: 17. The CDR3 is made up of 17 amino acids. The V gene's germline CDR1 is MNHEY and CDR2 SMNVEV (reference sequence).

The V call is TRBV9, the J call TRBJ2-1, with D unresolved. Germline-derived CDR1 and CDR2 are SGDLS and YYNGEE. Trimming stripped 1 base from V and 8 bases from J, with 16 bases between. CDR3 size: 15 residues. Written as DNA, the CDR3 is TGTGCCAGCAGCGTACATGGGTGGGCCGGAGATGAGCAGTTCTTC. Translating gives CASSVHGWAGDEQFF. The whole variable domain, filled in from reference TRBV9 and TRBJ2-1, reads DSGVTQTPKHLITATGQRVTLRCSPRSGDLSVYWYQQSLDQGLQFLIQYYNGEERAKGNILERFSAQQFPDLHSELNLSSLELGDSALYFCASSVHGWAGDEQFFGPGTRLTVL.

This clonotype was recorded only once. V and J are TRBV9 and TRBJ2-7; D is undetermined. CDR3 length equals 14 residues. Germline V gives CDR1 SGDLS, CDR2 YYNGEE. Trimming took 3 bases from V and 1 from J, leaving 11 bases between them. DNA of the CDR3: TGTGCCAGCAGCGACAAAGGGAAATCCTACGAGCAGTACTTC. It translates to CASSDKGKSYEQYF.

In its sample, this clonotype was seen many times. The rearrangement links TRBV7-9 to TRBJ2-7; 9 bases line up with TRBD2. The V and J ends lost 6 bases and 2 bases, in that order; junction bases with no gene match: 5. CDR3 length: 14 amino acids. CDR1 and CDR2 (germline): SEHNR, FQNEAQ (reference sequence). The CDR3 reads CASSLGTSTYEQYF. In DNA form, the CDR3 reads TGTGCCAGCAGTCTCGGGACTAGCACCTACGAGCAGTACTTC.

Many counts were recorded for this clonotype. CDR3 protein: CASSLEVSSGYYNEQFF. The CDR3 DNA sequence: TGCGCCAGCAGCTTGGAGGTGTCTAGCGGTTACTACAATGAGCAGTTCTTC. The J gene is TRBJ2-1, the V gene TRBV5-1, with 7 bases matching TRBD2. Germline CDR1 is SGHRS and CDR2 is YFSETQ. The CDR3 runs 17 residues. V trimming: 0 bases; J trimming: 3 bases; junction bases outside the gene matches: 9.

This clonotype was seen a single time. V and J are TRBV5-5 and TRBJ2-1; 11 positions agree with TRBD2. CDR1 is SGHKS and CDR2 is YYEKEE in the germline V gene (reference sequence). The CDR3 is 17 residues long. V lost 2 bases to trimming and J lost 4 bases; unmatched junction nucleotides: 8. The chain's CDR3 is CASSFLAGGRTYNEQFF. The CDR3 region has the DNA TGTGCCAGCAGCTTTTTAGCGGGAGGGCGGACTTACAATGAGCAGTTCTTC.

This clonotype was counted at least ten times. The chain combines TRBV7-2 with TRBJ2-1, with 7 bases lining up with TRBD2. The length of the CDR3 is 19 residues. With 5 bases clipped from V and 2 bases from J, the junction kept 18 bases outside the gene matches. Per the germline V gene, CDR1 is SGHTA and CDR2 is FQGNSA. The CDR3 DNA reads TGTGCCAGCAGCCGCTCGACAGCGGGAAGGTCTGGGGCCTACAATGAGCAGTTCTTC. Encoded protein: CASSRSTAGRSGAYNEQFF.

This clonotype occurred many times. The chain employs TRBV11-2 and TRBJ1-1, with D hard to call. The CDR3 has 12 amino acids. Between the trimmed V and J ends, which lost 4 bases and 4 bases, there was a span of 7 bases. Germline CDR1 reads SGHAT; CDR2 reads FQNNGV. The CDR3 DNA reads TGTGCCAGCAGCTCCAGGTTCACTGAAGCTTTCTTT. It yields the protein CASSSRFTEAFF.

This clonotype was seen repeatedly, ten times or more. This chain links TRBV20-1 with TRBJ2-3; the match to TRBD2 covers 7 bases. The CDR3 sequence is 13 residues long. Germline trimming cut 6 bases from V and 1 base from J; bases unmatched to any gene: 4. Germline values: CDR1 DFQATT, CDR2 SNEGSKA (reference sequence). For the CDR3, the DNA is TGCAGTGCCTCTAGCGGACGCACAGATACGCAGTATTTT. Its protein is CSASSGRTDTQYF.

This clonotype was seen repeatedly, ten times or more. The rearrangement links TRBV6-1 to TRBJ2-7; unclear D gene. Germline V CDR1 and CDR2: MNHNS, SASEGT. The CDR3 totals 14 residues. Trimming took 2 bases from V and 2 from J, leaving 10 bases between them. CDR3 residues: CASSELVAAYEQYF. The CDR3 DNA sequence: TGTGCCAGCAGTGAACTGGTAGCAGCCTACGAGCAGTACTTC.

This clonotype occurred many times. The chain employs TRBV29-1 and TRBJ2-7; 7 bases fit TRBD1. Trimming at V came to 7 bases and at J to 1 base, leaving 13 bases not matched to a gene. Germline CDR1 SQVTM, CDR2 ANQGSEA. CDR3 size: 15 residues. CDR3 region: CSATGPALDSYEQYF. CDR3 sequence (DNA): TGCAGCGCGACAGGGCCAGCCCTCGATTCCTACGAGCAGTACTTC.

This clonotype was seen at least ten times. This chain joins TRBV29-1 and TRBJ2-2; TRBD2 agrees at 7 bases. CDR3 length: 16 amino acids. Trimming removed 5 bases from V and 1 base from J; junction bases left unmatched: 10. Looked up from germline, CDR1 is SQVTM and CDR2 is ANQGSEA. CDR3 residues: CSVLGGGALNTGELFF. CDR3 DNA: TGCAGCGTTCTGGGGGGAGGGGCTCTGAACACCGGGGAGCTGTTTTTT.

This clonotype occurred a few times. The chain combines TRBV5-6 with TRBJ2-1; D could derive from TRBD1 or TRBD2 (5 bases each). CDR1 is SGHDT and CDR2 is YYEEEE in the germline V gene. V lost 4 bases and J 5 bases, leaving 19 bases between the germline ends. The CDR3 runs to 16 residues. The CDR3 region is CASSGSPGQINNEQFF. CDR3 sequence (DNA): TGTGCCAGCAGCGGAAGCCCGGGGCAGATCAACAATGAGCAGTTCTTC.